The 18 T cell receptor beta chains given below trace back to one sample, sequenced in a study of identifying expanded T cells in peripheral blood. The data were produced by immunoSEQ multiplex PCR, yet TCRdb's version contains in-frame clones alone and is incomplete. This sample carries about 58,000 clones, about 83% of them seen once, and the ten largest clones take under 20%. Sequencing input: blood. The source is a person between 18 and 69 years old in good health.

This clone is a singleton in its sample. The V and J genes are TRBV15 and TRBJ1-2, with 7 bases aligning to TRBD1. V trimming: 2 bases; J trimming: 3 bases; junction bases outside the gene matches: 9. CDR3 length equals 16 residues. Germline values: CDR1 LNHNV, CDR2 YYDKDF (reference sequence). The CDR3 here is CATSRSRRDSYYGYTF. CDR3 sequence (DNA): TGTGCCACCAGCAGATCACGGCGGGACAGCTACTATGGCTACACCTTC.

The table lists this clone with a few counts. The chain uses TRBV2 and TRBJ1-2; D is perhaps TRBD1 (5 bases). Between the trimmed V and J ends, which lost 10 bases and 5 bases, there was a span of 17 bases. The length of the CDR3 is 13 residues. The germline CDR1 and CDR2 sequences are SNHLY and FYNNEI. CDR3 in amino acids: CATRQTLQYGYTF. The CDR3 DNA is TGTGCCACCCGACAGACTCTTCAATATGGCTACACCTTC.

This chain links TRBV9 with TRBJ2-7; D gene unclear. Trimming removed 3 bases from V and 5 bases from J, with 18 bases in between. The germline V gene has CDR1 SGDLS and CDR2 YYNGEE. This CDR3 region has 15 residues. DNA of the CDR3: TGTGCCAGCAGCGCAGGCACGCTGGGAAGCAACGAGCAGTACTTC. Its translation: CASSAGTLGSNEQYF.

This chain joins TRBV5-1 and TRBJ2-5, with 11 bases aligning to TRBD1. The CDR3 has 16 residues. V shed 4 bases, J shed 5 bases, and the junction held 10 bases outside the gene matches. Germline-derived CDR1 and CDR2 are SGHRS and YFSETQ. The CDR3 here is CASSPGQGGSLETQYF. The DNA for the CDR3 is TGCGCCAGCAGCCCGGGACAGGGGGGTAGTCTGGAGACCCAGTACTTC.

The chain combines TRBV27 with TRBJ1-2; 7 bases fit TRBD1. This CDR3 comprises 14 residues. From germline, CDR1 is MNHEY and CDR2 SMNVEV (reference sequence). With V trimmed by 4 bases and J by 6 bases, 8 bases remained unmatched. This chain's CDR3 is CASSSHPGGDGYTF. The CDR3 nucleotides read TGTGCCAGCAGTTCCCACCCAGGGGGGGATGGCTACACCTTC.

The chain links TRBV30 to TRBJ1-6; unclear D gene. With 4 bases removed from V and 3 bases from J, the gap between germline ends came to 13 bases. CDR1 is GTSNPN and CDR2 is SVGIG in the germline V gene (reference sequence). This CDR3 region has 15 residues. The CDR3 reads CAWKGNMGYNSPLHF. Here the CDR3 DNA reads TGTGCCTGGAAAGGGAATATGGGCTATAATTCACCCCTCCACTTT.

This chain joins TRBV7-3 and TRBJ2-2, with D perhaps TRBD1 or TRBD2 (5 bases each). V was shortened by 5 bases and J by 1 base, with 11 bases between the two germline ends. Germline CDR1 and CDR2: SGHTA and FQGTGA. The CDR3 has 15 residues. This CDR3 is CASSPGPKNTGELFF. In DNA, the CDR3 is TGTGCCAGCAGCCCGGGACCAAAGAACACCGGGGAGCTGTTTTTT.

V gene TRBV6-5 combines with J gene TRBJ1-2, with D maybe TRBD1 (5 bases). CDR3 size: 14 residues. Looked up from germline, CDR1 is MNHEY and CDR2 is SVGAGI. V gave up 6 bases and J gave up 1 base, with 12 bases separating them. CDR3 amino acids: CASSRDSFNYGYTF. The CDR3 bases are TGTGCCAGCAGCAGAGACAGCTTTAACTATGGCTACACCTTC.

The chain is built from TRBV21-1 and TRBJ1-2. TRBV21-1 is assigned pseudogene status. The length of the CDR3 is 17 residues. CDR3 nucleotide sequence: TGTGCCAGCAGCAAAGGGCGTTCGACGGCGAGGGTCTATGGCTACACCTTC. Protein product: CASSKGRSTARVYGYTF.

The chain links TRBV9 to TRBJ2-3; D is unresolved. In germline, CDR1 is SGDLS, CDR2 YYNGEE. This CDR3 contains 14 residues. V was cut by 6 bases and J by 3 bases, with 14 bases left in between. The CDR3 coding sequence is TGTGCCAGCAATATGCCCTCACTTACAGATACGCAGTATTTT. It encodes CASNMPSLTDTQYF.

The chain is built from TRBV18 and TRBJ1-1; a weak D match, TRBD1 (6 bases). The germline V and J ends were trimmed by 8 bases and 2 bases, with 12 bases remaining between them. The CDR3 covers 13 residues. Germline loops: CDR1 KGHSH, CDR2 LQKENI. In DNA, the CDR3 is TGTGCCAGCGCACGAGGGGGAAACACTGAAGCTTTCTTT. This gives the protein CASARGGNTEAFF.

The chain combines TRBV29-1 with TRBJ2-3; 8 bases match TRBD2. The CDR3 covers 13 residues. Germline V gene data show CDR1 as SQVTM and CDR2 as ANQGSEA. V lost 7 bases, J lost 3 bases, and 6 bases stayed unmatched. The CDR3 DNA reads TGCAGCGGGAACGGGGGGGGGACAGATACGCAGTATTTT. This gives the protein CSGNGGGTDTQYF.

The chain recombines TRBV9 with TRBJ2-1, with 13 bases fitting TRBD2. The V segment lost 4 bases and the J segment 8 bases; nucleotides outside the gene matches: 6. This CDR3 spans 15 amino acids. Germline V gene lookup returns CDR1 SGDLS and CDR2 YYNGEE. The CDR3 DNA reads TGTGCCAGCAGCACCGGGACTAGCGGGGTGCATGAGCAGTTCTTC. This gives the protein CASSTGTSGVHEQFF.

V and J are TRBV5-1 and TRBJ1-2; D is unclear. The CDR3 length is 15 residues. Germline V gene lookup returns CDR1 SGHRS and CDR2 YFSETQ. Trimming took off 0 bases at V and 8 bases at J, with 17 bases between the two ends. DNA for the CDR3: TGCGCCAGCAGCTTGGAGGAGACGGGAGGTCAGGGCTACACCTTC. Translating it yields CASSLEETGGQGYTF.

This chain connects TRBV15 to TRBJ2-1; D is perhaps TRBD1 (5 bases). Trimming took 0 bases from V and 5 from J, leaving 14 bases between them. Germline-derived CDR1 and CDR2 are LNHNV and YYDKDF (reference sequence). The CDR3 contains 16 residues. The CDR3 loop reads CATSRDPQGTHNEQFF. CDR3 bases: TGTGCCACCAGCAGAGATCCCCAGGGTACCCACAATGAGCAGTTCTTC.

This clone was found once. CDR3 loop: CASSQVGTQNTGELFF. The DNA of the CDR3 is TGCGCCAGCAGCCAAGTTGGGACTCAGAACACCGGGGAGCTGTTTTTT. The chain couples TRBV4-1 to TRBJ2-2; D is possibly TRBD2 (6 bases). Germline V gene data show CDR1 as MGHRA and CDR2 as YSYEKL. The CDR3 has 16 residues. V was pared by 1 base and J by 1 base, with 10 bases between.

This clone appeared a few times. The chain is built from TRBV19 and TRBJ2-7; D gene unclear. The CDR3 spans 14 residues. The germline CDR1 and CDR2 sequences are LNHDA and SQIVND (reference sequence). V gave up 5 bases and J gave up 5 bases, with 16 bases separating them. The CDR3 sequence: CASSAIPALDEQYF. The CDR3, as DNA: TGTGCCAGTAGTGCCATTCCCGCTCTCGACGAGCAGTACTTC.

The chain combines TRBV6-6 with TRBJ1-2; D uncertain. There are 12 residues in the CDR3. CDR1 is MNHNY and CDR2 is SVGAGI in the germline V gene (reference sequence). V lost 0 bases, J lost 8 bases, and 7 bases lay in between. CDR3 amino acids: CASSYSVPGYTF. The DNA for the CDR3 is TGTGCCAGCAGTTACTCGGTCCCGGGCTACACCTTC.